These 20 T cell receptor beta chains originate from one sample sequenced in a study of CD8 T cells in Susac syndrome. It was with random hexamers that roughly 0.5 to 1 ug RNA was reverse transcribed. TCRdb called the immunoSEQ multiplex PCR reads again in MiXCR, with one record for every CDR3 protein. The data contain fewer than 150,000 distinct CDR3 sequences, around nine tenths of them seen just once; the ten biggest clones take up approximately 0.24%. Sequencing was performed on CD8+ T cells from PBMCs. The source is a human donor with multiple sclerosis.

This clonotype came up once. This sequence joins TRBV7-6 and TRBJ2-7; D is undetermined. The CDR3 contains 14 residues. Trimming left V 2 bases short and J 0 bases short, with 8 bases between. CDR1 and CDR2 from the germline V gene are SGHVS and FNYEAQ. CDR3 region: CASSLIPDSYEQYF. CDR3 in DNA: TGTGCCAGCAGCTTAATCCCGGACTCCTACGAGCAGTACTTC.

The chain is built from TRBV13 and TRBJ1-2; D gene uncertain. The CDR3 spans 16 residues. V was cut by 4 bases and J by 8 bases, with 23 bases left in between. Germline CDR1 and CDR2: PRHDT and FYEKMQ (reference sequence). CDR3 in DNA: TGTGCCAGCAGCTCCCCCGTCCTGGAGTTCAATGAGGGCTACACCTTC. The encoded protein is CASSSPVLEFNEGYTF. Drawing the rest from reference TRBV13 and TRBJ1-2, the complete variable domain is AAGVIQSPRHLIKEKRETATLKCYPIPRHDTVYWYQQGPGQDPQFLISFYEKMQSDKGSIPDRFSAQQFSDYHSELNMSSLELGDSALYFCASSSPVLEFNEGYTFGSGTRLTVV.

This clonotype was counted between two and nine times. This chain links TRBV19 with TRBJ1-1; D is possibly TRBD1 (5 bases). CDR1 and CDR2 from the germline V gene are LNHDA and SQIVND (reference sequence). The CDR3 extends over 13 amino acids. The V and J ends lost 5 bases and 1 base respectively, with 8 bases between them. CDR3 sequence reads: CASSPQENTEAFF. CDR3 nucleotide sequence: TGTGCCAGTAGTCCACAGGAGAACACTGAAGCTTTCTTT.

Written as DNA, the CDR3 is TGCGCCAGCAGTCCAAGCGGGAGCACCTACAATGAGCAGTTCTTC. Translated, it gives CASSPSGSTYNEQFF. The chain is built from TRBV4-1 and TRBJ2-1; 8 nucleotides align to TRBD2. With V trimmed by 6 bases and J by 2 bases, 6 bases remained unmatched. The CDR3 has 15 amino acids. The germline V gene encodes CDR1 MGHRA and CDR2 YSYEKL.

This chain connects TRBV19 to TRBJ1-1, with no clear D. The CDR3 is 15 residues long. Germline V gives CDR1 LNHDA, CDR2 SQIVND (reference sequence). V was cut by 3 bases and J by 6 bases, with 17 bases left in between. The CDR3 loop is CASSIRRGTTSEAFF. The CDR3 DNA reads as TGTGCCAGTAGTATCAGACGGGGAACGACCTCTGAAGCTTTCTTT.

The genes are TRBV29-1 and TRBJ2-7; D is unclear. The CDR3 loop spans 12 amino acids. CDR1 SQVTM and CDR2 ANQGSEA come from the germline V gene. V was pared by 4 bases and J by 7 bases, with 14 bases between. CDR3 sequence reads: CSVADPLEEQYF. CDR3 nucleotides: TGCAGCGTTGCAGATCCCCTGGAGGAGCAGTACTTC.

The chain joins TRBV4-2 to TRBJ2-3, with D unclear. The germline gives CDR1 LGHNA, CDR2 YNFKEQ. This CDR3 region has 14 residues. Trimming removed 2 bases at V and 4 bases at J, with 10 bases between. The CDR3 DNA is TGTGCCAGCAGCCAATTTCTAGGTGCAGATACGCAGTATTTT. Protein product: CASSQFLGADTQYF.

The gene calls are TRBV29-1 and TRBJ1-2; maybe TRBD1 (6 bases). V gave up 6 bases and J gave up 3 bases, with 26 bases separating them. Germline assignment: CDR1 SQVTM and CDR2 ANQGSEA. The CDR3 extends over 17 amino acids. The CDR3 reads CSVKGAAGGLDYYGYTF. Written as DNA, the CDR3 is TGCAGCGTCAAAGGGGCGGCCGGGGGGCTAGACTACTATGGCTACACCTTC.

The rearrangement joins TRBV13 to TRBJ2-1; possibly TRBD2 for D (6 bases). The CDR3 length is 14 residues. Germline V gene lookup returns CDR1 PRHDT and CDR2 FYEKMQ (reference sequence). Trimming removed 5 bases from V and 5 bases from J, with 13 bases in between. CDR3 in DNA: TGTGCCAGCAGCCGGCGACTAGGGGACAATGAGCAGTTCTTC. It translates to CASSRRLGDNEQFF.

V gene TRBV15 combines with J gene TRBJ2-3, with TRBD1 identical over 7 bases. The CDR3 loop spans 15 amino acids. Germline CDR1 reads LNHNV; CDR2 reads YYDKDF (reference sequence). After removal of 4 bases from V and 4 bases from J, the junction contained 8 bases not matched to a gene. This CDR3 is CATSIYRGIADTQYF. The CDR3 DNA sequence: TGTGCCACCAGCATATACAGGGGCATAGCAGATACGCAGTATTTT.

The chain recombines TRBV30 with TRBJ2-3, with TRBD1 as a possible D gene (5 bases). The CDR3 loop spans 15 amino acids. Germline-derived CDR1 and CDR2 are GTSNPN and SVGIG (reference sequence). Trimming pared 1 base from V and 6 bases from J, leaving 17 bases between. The CDR3 protein is CAWSDGASMWDTQYF. CDR3 sequence (DNA): TGTGCCTGGAGTGATGGGGCCTCGATGTGGGATACGCAGTATTTT.

The rearrangement uses TRBV19 and TRBJ1-1, with a weak D call TRBD1 (5 bases). The CDR3 length is 13 residues. Trimming took 5 bases from V and 5 from J, leaving 12 bases between them. Germline V CDR1 and CDR2: LNHDA, SQIVND (reference sequence). This chain's CDR3 is CASSLYKGTEAFF. The CDR3, as DNA: TGTGCCAGTAGTCTTTACAAGGGGACTGAAGCTTTCTTT.

The chain couples TRBV29-1 to TRBJ2-7; D is unclear. The germline gives CDR1 SQVTM, CDR2 ANQGSEA. This CDR3 comprises 12 residues. Trimming left V 0 bases short and J 5 bases short, with 8 bases between. This CDR3 reads CSVEDLKDEQYF. DNA of the CDR3: TGCAGCGTTGAAGATCTTAAGGACGAGCAGTACTTC.

This chain joins TRBV2 and TRBJ1-1; weak D call: TRBD1 (6 bases). CDR1 and CDR2 from the germline V gene are SNHLY and FYNNEI. Trimming took off 3 bases at V and 1 base at J, with 12 bases between the two ends. This CDR3 spans 15 amino acids. Written as DNA, the CDR3 is TGTGCCAGCAGTGAGACGGGGGCCGCGAACACTGAAGCTTTCTTT. This gives the protein CASSETGAANTEAFF.

About this clonotype: Germline and junction disagree at one end, which may indicate a read error. The rearrangement joins TRBV19 to TRBJ1-5; D is ambiguous. The CDR3 length is 12 residues. The germline V gene encodes CDR1 LNHDA and CDR2 SQIVND (reference sequence). DNA for the CDR3: TGTGCCAGTGGTATTGGATCCCAGCCCCAGCATTTT. Its translation: CASGIGSQPQHF.

CDR3 loop: CASTTAGVSTDTQYF. CDR3 DNA: TGCGCCAGCACCACAGCGGGAGTTAGCACAGATACGCAGTATTTT. V is TRBV10-2 and J is TRBJ2-3; 8 nucleotides align to TRBD2. V lost 7 bases to trimming and J lost 0 bases; unmatched junction nucleotides: 6. The CDR3 contains 15 residues. Germline V gene lookup returns CDR1 WSHSY and CDR2 SAAADI.

This chain links TRBV2 with TRBJ1-4, with D unclear. The CDR3 has 13 amino acids. Trimming cost V 7 bases and J 5 bases, with 11 bases left between them. Germline lookup yields CDR1 SNHLY and CDR2 FYNNEI. The CDR3 DNA sequence: TGTGCCAGCATAGAGGGAGGAAATGAAAAACTGTTTTTT. Its protein product is CASIEGGNEKLFF.

The chain joins TRBV30 to TRBJ2-1, with TRBD2 matching over 7 bases. CDR1 is GTSNPN, CDR2 SVGIG, per germline (reference sequence). This CDR3 is 12 amino acids long. The J segment lost 8 bases and the V segment lost 3 bases, leaving 4 bases of the junction unmatched. CDR3 protein: CAWRGTTDEQFF. As DNA, the CDR3 is TGTGCCTGGAGGGGGACTACCGATGAGCAGTTCTTC. The complete variable domain, with remaining parts taken from reference TRBV30 and TRBJ2-1, reads SQTIHQWPATLVQPVGSPLSLECTVEGTSNPNLYWYRQAAGRGLQLLFYSVGIGQISSEVPQNLSASRPQDRQFILSSKKLLLSDSGFYLCAWRGTTDEQFFGPGTRLTVL.

The chain employs TRBV19 and TRBJ1-1; possible D gene TRBD1, 5 bases. The germline CDR1 and CDR2 sequences are LNHDA and SQIVND (reference sequence). Trimming left V 3 bases short and J 2 bases short, with 22 bases between. CDR3 length equals 18 residues. CDR3 in amino acids: CASSIWEGEGTANTEAFF. DNA of the CDR3: TGTGCCAGTAGTATCTGGGAGGGCGAGGGGACGGCCAACACTGAAGCTTTCTTT.

The rearrangement joins TRBV18 to TRBJ2-1, with D uncertain. Looked up from germline, CDR1 is KGHSH and CDR2 is LQKENI. V was clipped by 2 bases and J by 10 bases, with 9 bases between them. The CDR3 covers 12 residues. CDR3 sequence reads: CASSPVGREQFF. Written as DNA, the CDR3 is TGTGCCAGCTCACCAGTGGGCCGGGAGCAGTTCTTC.